Reported below is one T cell receptor beta chain. Antigen: not known. The germline V gene encodes CDR1 LGHDT and CDR2 YNNKEL (reference sequence). The V end was cut by 4 bases, the J end by 1 base, with 10 bases between. This CDR3 is 14 amino acids long. Libraries used 2 million unsorted PBMCs kept frozen in RNAlater. The data are from a study of neurological immune-mediated disorders. The overall study: A relapsing-remitting course was seen in about 90% of the roughly 34 multiple sclerosis patients and a secondary progressive course in 3. The study's findings and limits: Expanded clones shared no CDR3 amino acid sequences across subjects, suggesting private repertoires in all groups.

In every sequencing run, more than 200 million TCR-beta sequences were generated from 15-18 subjects. TCRdb analysed the 5' RACE reads with MiXCR anew, one entry per CDR3 protein. The sample consists of roughly 67,000 distinct CDR3 sequences, roughly 4% of them appearing once. The source material was PBMCs. The chain combines TRBV3-1 with TRBJ1-1; the D is unclear. This TCR derives from a man between 50 and 59 years old with multiple sclerosis. In DNA form, the CDR3 reads TGTGCCAGCAGCCCACGGGCCGCGAACACTGAAGCTTTCTTT. This translates into CASSPRAANTEAFF.